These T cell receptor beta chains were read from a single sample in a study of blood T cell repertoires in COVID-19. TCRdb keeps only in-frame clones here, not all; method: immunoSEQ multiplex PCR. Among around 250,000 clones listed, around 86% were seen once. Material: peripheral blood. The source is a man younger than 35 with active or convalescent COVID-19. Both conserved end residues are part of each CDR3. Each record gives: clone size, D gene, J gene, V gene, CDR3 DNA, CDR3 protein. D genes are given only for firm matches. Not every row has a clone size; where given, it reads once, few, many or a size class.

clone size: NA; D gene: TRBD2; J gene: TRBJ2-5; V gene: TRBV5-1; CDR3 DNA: TGCGCCAGCAGCTTGACTAGCGGGAGGGCCGAGACCCAGTACTTC; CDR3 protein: CASSLTSGRAETQYF
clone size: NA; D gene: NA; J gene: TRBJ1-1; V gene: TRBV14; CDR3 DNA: TGTGCCAGCAGCCAAGAAAGAGACACTGAAGCTTTCTTT; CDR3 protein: CASSQERDTEAFF
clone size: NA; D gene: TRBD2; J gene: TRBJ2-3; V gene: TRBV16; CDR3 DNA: TGTGCCAGCAGCCTCGGGGGACTAGCGGGAGGAACAGATACGCAGTATTTT; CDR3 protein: CASSLGGLAGGTDTQYF
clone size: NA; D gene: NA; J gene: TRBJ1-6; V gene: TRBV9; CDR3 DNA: TGTGCCAGCAGCCCCCGTGACACCGACAGTTCACCCCTCCACTTT; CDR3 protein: CASSPRDTDSSPLHF
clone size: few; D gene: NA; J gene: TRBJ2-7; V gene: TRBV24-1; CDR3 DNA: TGTGCCACGTCGGAGGGCTACGAGCAGTACTTC; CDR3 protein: CATSEGYEQYF
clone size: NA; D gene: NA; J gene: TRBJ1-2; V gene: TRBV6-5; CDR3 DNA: TGTGCCAGCAGGAAACGAGATCTGATCTATGGCTACACCTTC; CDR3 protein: CASRKRDLIYGYTF
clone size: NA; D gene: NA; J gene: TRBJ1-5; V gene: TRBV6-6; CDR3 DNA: TGTGCCAGCAGTTACGGACAGTCTGATCAGCCCCAGCATTTT; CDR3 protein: CASSYGQSDQPQHF
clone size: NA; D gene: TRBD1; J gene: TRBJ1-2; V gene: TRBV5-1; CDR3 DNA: TGCGCCAGCAGCACGGGGGTAGGGACAGATGTGTTTGGCTACACCTTC; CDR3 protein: CASSTGVGTDVFGYTF
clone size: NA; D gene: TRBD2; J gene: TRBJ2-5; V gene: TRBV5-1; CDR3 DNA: TGCGCCAGCAGCTTAGGGTTCGGGAGGGAGACCCAGTACTTC; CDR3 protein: CASSLGFGRETQYF
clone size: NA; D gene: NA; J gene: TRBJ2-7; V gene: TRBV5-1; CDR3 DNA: TGCGCCAGCAGTCGTATCGCGGGGGCGGCCTACGAGCAGTACTTC; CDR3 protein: CASSRIAGAAYEQYF
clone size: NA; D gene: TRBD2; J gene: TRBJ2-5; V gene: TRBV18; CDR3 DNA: TGTGCCAGCTCACCACGGAAGCGGGAGAACCAAGAGACCCAGTACTTC; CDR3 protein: CASSPRKRENQETQYF
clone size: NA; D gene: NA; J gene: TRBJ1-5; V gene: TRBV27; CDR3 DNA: TGTGCCAGCAGTTTTTCCTCCGGGTATCAGCCCCAGCATTTT; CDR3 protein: CASSFSSGYQPQHF
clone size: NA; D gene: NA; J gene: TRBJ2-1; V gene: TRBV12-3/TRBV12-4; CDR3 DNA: TGTGCCAGCAGTTTTTTTAGTGAGCAGTTCTTC; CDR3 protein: CASSFFSEQFF
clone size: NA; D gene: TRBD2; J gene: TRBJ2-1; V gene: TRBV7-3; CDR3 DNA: TGTGCCAGCGAATCTCTAGCGGGAGGCAATGAGCAGTTCTTC; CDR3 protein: CASESLAGGNEQFF
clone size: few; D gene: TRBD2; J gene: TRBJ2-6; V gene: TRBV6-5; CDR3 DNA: TGTGCCAGCAGTTCCGGACTAGCTGGGGCCAACGTCCTGACTTTC; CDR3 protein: CASSSGLAGANVLTF
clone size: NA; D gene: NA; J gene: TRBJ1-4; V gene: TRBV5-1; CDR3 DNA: TGCGCCAGCAGCTTATGGAGTTCAACTAATGAAAAACTGTTTTTT; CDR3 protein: CASSLWSSTNEKLFF
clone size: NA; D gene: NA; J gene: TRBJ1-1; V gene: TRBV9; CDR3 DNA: TGTGCCAGCAGCGCCGGGGTCGGCACTGAAGCTTTCTTT; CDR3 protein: CASSAGVGTEAFF
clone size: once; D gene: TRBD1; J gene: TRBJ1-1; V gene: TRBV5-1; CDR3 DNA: TGCGCCAGCAGCCGATCGACCGGGACAGGGGGAATTGAAGCTTTCTTT; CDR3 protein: CASSRSTGTGGIEAFF
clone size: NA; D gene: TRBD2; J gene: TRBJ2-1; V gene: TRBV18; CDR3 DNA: TGTGCCAGCTCGACCGGCCTAGCGGGACGCAATGAGCAGTTCTTC; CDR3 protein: CASSTGLAGRNEQFF
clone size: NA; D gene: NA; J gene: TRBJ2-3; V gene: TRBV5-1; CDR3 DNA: TGCGCCAGCAGCTTGGCCGTTTTCACGAAACTAAGTATGACAGATACGCAGTATTTT; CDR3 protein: CASSLAVFTKLSMTDTQYF
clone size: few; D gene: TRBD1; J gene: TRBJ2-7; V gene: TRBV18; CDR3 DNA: TGTGCCAGCTCACCCGAGAGACAGGGGGCGTACGAGCAGTACTTC; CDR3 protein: CASSPERQGAYEQYF
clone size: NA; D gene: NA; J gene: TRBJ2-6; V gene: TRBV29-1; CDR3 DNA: TGCAGCGTTAAAGACAGCTCTGGGGCCAACGTCCTGACTTTC; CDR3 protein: CSVKDSSGANVLTF
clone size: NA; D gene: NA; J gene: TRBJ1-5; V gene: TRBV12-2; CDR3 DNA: TGTGCAAGTCGCTTAGAAGGACAGGGGGCTTGGAGCAATCAGCCCCAGCATTTT; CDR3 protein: CASRLEGQGAWSNQPQHF
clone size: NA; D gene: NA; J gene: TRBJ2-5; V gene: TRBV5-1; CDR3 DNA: TGCGCCAGCAGCTTGACCGGGACATTGGAACCAGAGACCCAGTACTTC; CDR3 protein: CASSLTGTLEPETQYF
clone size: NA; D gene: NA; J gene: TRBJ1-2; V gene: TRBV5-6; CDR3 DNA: TGTGCCAGCAGCTTGCTTCTTAACTATGGCTACACCTTC; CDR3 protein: CASSLLLNYGYTF
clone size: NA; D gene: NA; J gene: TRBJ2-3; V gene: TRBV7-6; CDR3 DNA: TGTGCCAGCAGCTTACCGGGTGTTCTTGCTAGCACAGATACGCAGTATTTT; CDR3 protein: CASSLPGVLASTDTQYF
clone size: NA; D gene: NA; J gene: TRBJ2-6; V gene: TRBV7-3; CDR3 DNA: TGTGCCAGCAGCTTATTCCCGGGAGAGTTATCTGGGGCCAACGTCCTGACTTTC; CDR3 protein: CASSLFPGELSGANVLTF
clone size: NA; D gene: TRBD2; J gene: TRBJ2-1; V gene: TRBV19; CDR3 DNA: TGTGCGAGCGGGAGTATCCATGAGCAGTTCTTC; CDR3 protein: CASGSIHEQFF
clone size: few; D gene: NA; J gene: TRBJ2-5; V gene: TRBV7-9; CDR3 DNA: TGTGCCAGCAGCTTAGGAGGACAATACCAAGAGACCCAGTACTTC; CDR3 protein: CASSLGGQYQETQYF